The sequence of this TCR beta chain was determined in a study of T-cell memory formation after mild COVID-19. TCRdb reprocessed the 5' RACE reads with MiXCR, giving one entry per CDR3 protein. Counted here are about 190,000 distinct CDR3 sequences, 15% to 20% occurring once; the ten biggest clones make up around 2.4%. After removal of 4 bases from V and 6 bases from J, the junction contained 7 bases not matched to a gene. The CDR3 consists of 13 residues. Germline CDR1 is SQVTM and CDR2 is ANQGSEA. This chain connects TRBV29-1 to TRBJ1-2; 8 positions agree with TRBD1. This receptor was taken from an adult woman who had mild COVID-19 (a few samples of this study predate the infection). Cell type and time point are not known. The material sequenced was PBMCs or a T cell subset sorted from them (not recorded which). The CDR3 DNA follows: TGCAGCGTTGCGACAGGGGCAGTGCATGGCTACACCTTC. Translating gives CSVATGAVHGYTF.